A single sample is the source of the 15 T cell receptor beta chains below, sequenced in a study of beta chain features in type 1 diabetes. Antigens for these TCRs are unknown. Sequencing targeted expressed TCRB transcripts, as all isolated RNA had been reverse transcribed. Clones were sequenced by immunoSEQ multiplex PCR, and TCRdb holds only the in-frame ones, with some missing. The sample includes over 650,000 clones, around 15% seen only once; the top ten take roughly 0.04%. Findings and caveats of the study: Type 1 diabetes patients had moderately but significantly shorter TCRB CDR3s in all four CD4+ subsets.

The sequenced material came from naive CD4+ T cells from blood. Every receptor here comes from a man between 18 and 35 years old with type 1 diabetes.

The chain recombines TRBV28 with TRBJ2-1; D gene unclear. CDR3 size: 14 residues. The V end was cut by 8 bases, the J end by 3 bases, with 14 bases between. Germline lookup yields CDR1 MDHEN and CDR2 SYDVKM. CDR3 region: CASLSSGLYNEQFF. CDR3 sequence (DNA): TGTGCCAGCCTTTCATCGGGCCTCTACAATGAGCAGTTCTTC.

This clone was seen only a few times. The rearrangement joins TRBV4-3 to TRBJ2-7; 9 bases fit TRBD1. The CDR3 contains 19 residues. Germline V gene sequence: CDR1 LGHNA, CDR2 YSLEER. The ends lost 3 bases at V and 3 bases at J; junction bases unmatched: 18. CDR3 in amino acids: CASSQDTGTGTVVGYEQYF. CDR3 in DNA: TGCGCCAGCAGCCAGGACACCGGGACAGGGACTGTTGTGGGCTACGAGCAGTACTTC.

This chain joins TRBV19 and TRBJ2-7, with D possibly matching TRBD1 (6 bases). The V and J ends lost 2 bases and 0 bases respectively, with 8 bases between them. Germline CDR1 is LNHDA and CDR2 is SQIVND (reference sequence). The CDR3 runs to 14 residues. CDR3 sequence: CASSILDSSYEQYF. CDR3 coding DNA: TGTGCCAGTAGTATACTGGACAGCTCCTACGAGCAGTACTTC.

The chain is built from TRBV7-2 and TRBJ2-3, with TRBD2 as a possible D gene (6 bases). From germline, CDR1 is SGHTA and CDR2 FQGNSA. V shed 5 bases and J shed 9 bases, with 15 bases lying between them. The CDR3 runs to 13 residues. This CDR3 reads CASSPPGTATQYF. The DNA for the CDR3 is TGTGCCAGCAGCCCCCCAGGGACTGCAACGCAGTATTTT.

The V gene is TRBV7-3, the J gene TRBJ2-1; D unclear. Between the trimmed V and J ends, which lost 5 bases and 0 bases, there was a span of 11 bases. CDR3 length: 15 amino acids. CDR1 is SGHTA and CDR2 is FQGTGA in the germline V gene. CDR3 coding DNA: TGTGCCAGCAGCCCCACTGCCCTCTCCTACAATGAGCAGTTCTTC. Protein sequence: CASSPTALSYNEQFF.

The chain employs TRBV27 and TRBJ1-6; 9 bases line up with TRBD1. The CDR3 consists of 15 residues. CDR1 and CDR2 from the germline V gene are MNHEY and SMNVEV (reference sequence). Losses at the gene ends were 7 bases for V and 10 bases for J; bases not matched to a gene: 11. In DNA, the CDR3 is TGTGCCAGCAAGGGGCCGGGACAGGGTCAATCACCCCTCCACTTT. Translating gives CASKGPGQGQSPLHF.

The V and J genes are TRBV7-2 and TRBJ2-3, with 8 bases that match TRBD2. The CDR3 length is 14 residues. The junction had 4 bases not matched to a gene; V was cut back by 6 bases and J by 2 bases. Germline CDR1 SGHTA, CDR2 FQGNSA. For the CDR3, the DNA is TGTGCCAGCAGACTAGCGGAGTACACAGATACGCAGTATTTT. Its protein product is CASRLAEYTDTQYF.

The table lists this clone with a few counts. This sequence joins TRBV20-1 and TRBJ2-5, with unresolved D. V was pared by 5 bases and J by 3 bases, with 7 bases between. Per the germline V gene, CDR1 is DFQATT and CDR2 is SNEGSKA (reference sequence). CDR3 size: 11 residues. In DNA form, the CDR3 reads TGCAGTGCTCTTTACGAAGAGACCCAGTACTTC. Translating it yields CSALYEETQYF.

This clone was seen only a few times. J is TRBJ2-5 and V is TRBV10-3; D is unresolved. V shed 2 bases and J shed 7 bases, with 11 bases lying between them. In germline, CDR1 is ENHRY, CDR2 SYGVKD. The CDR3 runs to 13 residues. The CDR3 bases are TGTGCCATCAGTGAGAGCACCCCAGGGACCCAGTACTTC. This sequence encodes CAISESTPGTQYF.

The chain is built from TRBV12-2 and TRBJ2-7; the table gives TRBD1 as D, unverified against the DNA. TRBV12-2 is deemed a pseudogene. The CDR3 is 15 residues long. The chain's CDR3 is CASPPPRTATYEQYF. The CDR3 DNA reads TGTGCAAGTCCCCCTCCGAGAACAGCCACTTACGAGCAGTACTTC.

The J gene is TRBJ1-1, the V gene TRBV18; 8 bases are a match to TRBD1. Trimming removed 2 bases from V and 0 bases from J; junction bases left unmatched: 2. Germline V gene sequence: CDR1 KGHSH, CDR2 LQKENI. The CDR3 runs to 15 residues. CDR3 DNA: TGTGCCAGCTCACCAACGGACAGGGTGAACACTGAAGCTTTCTTT. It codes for CASSPTDRVNTEAFF.

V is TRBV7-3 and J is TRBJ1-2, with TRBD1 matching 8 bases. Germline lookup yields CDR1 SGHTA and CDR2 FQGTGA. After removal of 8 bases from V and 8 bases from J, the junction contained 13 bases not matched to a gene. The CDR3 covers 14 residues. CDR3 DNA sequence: TGTGCCAGCGCGGAAGGTGACAGGGGATACGGCTACACCTTC. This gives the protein CASAEGDRGYGYTF.

The CDR3 region is CSVGTMETQYF. The CDR3 coding sequence is TGCAGCGTTGGGACAATGGAGACCCAGTACTTC. This chain joins TRBV29-1 and TRBJ2-5; tentative D call: TRBD1 (5 bases). Trimming left V 4 bases short and J 5 bases short, with 8 bases between. The germline gives CDR1 SQVTM, CDR2 ANQGSEA. This CDR3 has 11 amino acids.

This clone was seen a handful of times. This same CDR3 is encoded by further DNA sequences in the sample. The CDR3, as DNA: TGTGCCGGGGGACAGGGGTCGTACGAGCAGTACTTC. Translated: CAGGQGSYEQYF. The chain uses TRBV30 and TRBJ2-7, with 10 bases identical to TRBD1. Germline loops: CDR1 GTSNPN, CDR2 SVGIG (reference sequence). The length of the CDR3 is 12 residues. V shed 8 bases, J shed 4 bases, and the junction held 5 bases outside the gene matches.

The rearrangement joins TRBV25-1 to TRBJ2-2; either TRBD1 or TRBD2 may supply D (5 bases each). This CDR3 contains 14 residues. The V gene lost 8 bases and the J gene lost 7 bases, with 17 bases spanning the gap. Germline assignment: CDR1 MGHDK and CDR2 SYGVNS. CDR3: CASYDRDASGELFF. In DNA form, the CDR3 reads TGTGCCAGCTACGACCGGGACGCAAGCGGGGAGCTGTTTTTT.